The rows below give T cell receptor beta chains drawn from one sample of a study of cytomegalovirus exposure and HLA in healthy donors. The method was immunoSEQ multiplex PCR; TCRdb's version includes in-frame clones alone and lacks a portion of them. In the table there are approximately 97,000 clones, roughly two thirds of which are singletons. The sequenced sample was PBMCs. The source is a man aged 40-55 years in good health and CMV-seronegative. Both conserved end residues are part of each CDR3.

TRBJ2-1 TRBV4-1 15 CASSQIGRMDYEQFF
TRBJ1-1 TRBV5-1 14 CASKGTGVNTEAFF
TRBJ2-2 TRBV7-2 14 CASSLDRGAGELFF
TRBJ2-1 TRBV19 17 CASSMEWAGQSYNEQFF
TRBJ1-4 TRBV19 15 CASSNPPFRGEKLFF
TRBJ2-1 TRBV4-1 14 CASTLGPLDNEQFF
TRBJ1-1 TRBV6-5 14 CASSILRGGTEAFF
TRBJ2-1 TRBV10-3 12 CAIGSSYNEQFF
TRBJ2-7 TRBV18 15 CASSPLGAGPAEQYF
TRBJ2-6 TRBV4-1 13 CASSYAGANVLTF
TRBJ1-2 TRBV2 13 CASSDDRGYGYTF
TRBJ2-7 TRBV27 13 CASRAGGLYEQYF
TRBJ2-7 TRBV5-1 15 CASSLADRPAYEQYF
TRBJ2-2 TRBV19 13 CASSSQGTGELFF
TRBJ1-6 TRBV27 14 CASRTGGANSPLHF
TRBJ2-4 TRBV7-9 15 CASSLTGGAKNIQYF
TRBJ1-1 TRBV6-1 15 CASSDRSRGNTEAFF
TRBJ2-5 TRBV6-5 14 CASRLGHPSSEQYF
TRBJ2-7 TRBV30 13 CAWSVLRPGEQYF
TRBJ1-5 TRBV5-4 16 CASSMDPGAINQPQHF
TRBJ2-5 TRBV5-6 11 CASSSGETQYF
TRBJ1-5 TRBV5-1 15 CASSLAGDSNQPQHF
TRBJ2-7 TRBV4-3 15 CASSQSDRSSYEQYF
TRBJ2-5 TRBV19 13 CATAAGGEGTQYF
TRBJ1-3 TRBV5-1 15 CASSLAGSSGNTIYF
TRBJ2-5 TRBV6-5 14 CASSYHRDAETQYF
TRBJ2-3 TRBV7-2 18 CASSLVGQGALTADTQYF
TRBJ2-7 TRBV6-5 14 CASSYSAGDYEQYF
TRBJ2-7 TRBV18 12 CASSAGGYEQYF
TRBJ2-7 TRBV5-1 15 CASSLTAGVGLEQYF
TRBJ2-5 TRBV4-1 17 CASSQDLWGGAEETQYF
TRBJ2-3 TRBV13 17 CASSLDFKRGFTDTQYF
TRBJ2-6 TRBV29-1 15 CSAGARSSGANVLTF
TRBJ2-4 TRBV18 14 CASSPPGQKNIQYF
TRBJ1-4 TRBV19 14 CASQSRGSSEKLFF
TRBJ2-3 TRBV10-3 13 CAISGTITDTQYF
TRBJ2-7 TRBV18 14 CASSPAGRTYEQYF
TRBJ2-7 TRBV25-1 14 CASSARGWVYEQYF
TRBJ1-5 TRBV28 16 CASRRPKTGGNQPQHF
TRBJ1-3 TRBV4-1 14 CASSHLLSGNTIYF
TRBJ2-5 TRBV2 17 CASSEAYSGGQQETQYF